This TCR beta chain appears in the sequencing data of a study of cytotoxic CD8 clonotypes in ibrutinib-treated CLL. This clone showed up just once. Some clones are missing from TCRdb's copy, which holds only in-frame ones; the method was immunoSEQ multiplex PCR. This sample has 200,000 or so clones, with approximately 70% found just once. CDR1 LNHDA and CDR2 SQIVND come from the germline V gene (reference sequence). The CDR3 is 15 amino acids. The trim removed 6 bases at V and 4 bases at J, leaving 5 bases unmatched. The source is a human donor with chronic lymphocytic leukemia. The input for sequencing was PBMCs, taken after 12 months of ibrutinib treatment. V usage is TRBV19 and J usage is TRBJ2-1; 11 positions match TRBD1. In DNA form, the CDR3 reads TGTGCCAGTAGGGACAGGGGGCGGATGTACAATGAGCAGTTCTTC. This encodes CASRDRGRMYNEQFF.